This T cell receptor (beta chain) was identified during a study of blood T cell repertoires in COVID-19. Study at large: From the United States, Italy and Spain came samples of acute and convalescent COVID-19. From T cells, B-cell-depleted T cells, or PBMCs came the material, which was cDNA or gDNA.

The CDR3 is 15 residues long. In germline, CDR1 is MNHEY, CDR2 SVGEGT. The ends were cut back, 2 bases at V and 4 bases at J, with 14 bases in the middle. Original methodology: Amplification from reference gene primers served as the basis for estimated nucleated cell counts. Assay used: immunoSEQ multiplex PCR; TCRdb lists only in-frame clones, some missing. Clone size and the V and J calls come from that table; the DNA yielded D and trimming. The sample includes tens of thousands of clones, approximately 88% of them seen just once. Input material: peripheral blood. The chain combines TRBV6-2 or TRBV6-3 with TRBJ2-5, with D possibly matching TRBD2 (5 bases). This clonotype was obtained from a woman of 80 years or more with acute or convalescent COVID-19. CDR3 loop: CASSYGVARGETQYF. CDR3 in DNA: TGTGCCAGCAGTTACGGGGTAGCGAGAGGAGAGACCCAGTACTTC.